The 28 T cell receptor beta chains in this list originate from one sample, sequenced in a study of T cells after yellow fever vaccination. TCRdb analysed the 5' RACE reads with MiXCR anew, one entry per CDR3 protein. The sample consists of a few hundred thousand distinct CDR3 sequences, 7.5% to 9% of them appearing once. The material sequenced was CD4+ T cells sorted from PBMCs, taken 5 days after the yellow fever booster vaccination. The receptors derive from a man aged 18 to 35 who received the YFV17D yellow fever vaccine.

In DNA form, the CDR3 reads TGTGCCAGCCTTGGACTAGCGGGGTTCAATGAGCAGTTCTTC. Translating gives CASLGLAGFNEQFF. The V gene is TRBV7-2, the J gene TRBJ2-1, with TRBD2 identical over 12 bases. The CDR3 loop spans 14 amino acids. V was pared by 8 bases and J by 6 bases, with 5 bases of the junction left unmatched. Germline CDR1 and CDR2: SGHTA and FQGNSA.

V gene TRBV18 combines with J gene TRBJ2-7; TRBD2 aligns across 14 bases. This CDR3 has 16 amino acids. CDR1 is KGHSH and CDR2 is LQKENI in the germline V gene. V shed 5 bases and J 1 base; nucleotides not matched to a gene: 4. The CDR3 DNA follows: TGTGCCAGCTCAGAGGGACTAGCGGGGGCGTCCTACGAGCAGTACTTC. Translation gives CASSEGLAGASYEQYF.

This clonotype was found a few times. The CDR3 reads CASSLAAGGTGELFF. The CDR3 nucleotides are TGTGCCAGCAGCTTAGCCGCAGGGGGTACCGGGGAGCTGTTTTTT. The J gene is TRBJ2-2, the V gene TRBV11-3, with TRBD1 matching 7 bases. Looked up from germline, CDR1 is SGHNT and CDR2 is YENEEA. The V segment lost 1 base and the J segment 5 bases; nucleotides outside the gene matches: 4. This CDR3 spans 15 amino acids.

The rearrangement links TRBV19 to TRBJ2-1; D remains ambiguous. The V gene's germline CDR1 is LNHDA and CDR2 SQIVND (reference sequence). With 10 bases removed from V and 6 bases from J, the gap between germline ends came to 22 bases. This CDR3 contains 15 residues. The DNA of the CDR3 is TGTGCCACCGTTCGGGTTGGGCATACGGGCAATGAGCAGTTCTTC. This codes for CATVRVGHTGNEQFF.

This clonotype was counted a few times. The chain recombines TRBV28 with TRBJ1-4; 11 bases agree with TRBD1. The ends lost 5 bases at V and 8 bases at J; junction bases unmatched: 7. The germline gives CDR1 MDHEN, CDR2 SYDVKM. The CDR3 contains 15 residues. In DNA form, the CDR3 reads TGTGCCAGCAGTCCCCGGACAGGGGGCAGGGAAAAACTGTTTTTT. Translating it yields CASSPRTGGREKLFF.

This clonotype appeared many times. The junction and the germline gene differ at one end; a read error may be behind it. The V gene is TRBV7-7, the J gene TRBJ2-1; 9 nucleotides line up with TRBD2. Looked up from germline, CDR1 is SSHAT and CDR2 is FNYEAQ (reference sequence). There are 16 residues in the CDR3. CDR3 loop: CASSDLAAGGSNEQFF. The CDR3 DNA reads TGTGCTAGCAGCGACCTTGCGGCGGGGGGGAGCAATGAGCAGTTCTTC.

V is TRBV20-1 and J is TRBJ2-3; a possible D gene is TRBD2 (6 bases). The CDR3 is 13 amino acids. Trimming stripped 6 bases from V and 0 bases from J, with 10 bases between. In germline, CDR1 is DFQATT, CDR2 SNEGSKA (reference sequence). CDR3 bases: TGCAGTGCCGCGGGGCAGAGCACAGATACGCAGTATTTT. Its translation: CSAAGQSTDTQYF.

The chain is built from TRBV4-3 and TRBJ1-1; D is unresolved. The CDR3 has 13 residues. Germline loops: CDR1 LGHNA, CDR2 YSLEER. V lost 0 bases to trimming and J lost 5 bases, with 7 bases between them. In DNA form, the CDR3 reads TGCGCCAGCAGCCAAGACGGCGTTACTGAAGCTTTCTTT. Protein: CASSQDGVTEAFF.

Many counts were recorded for this clonotype. The chain has TRBV29-1 and TRBJ1-2; the D is unclear. The germline gives CDR1 SQVTM, CDR2 ANQGSEA. The CDR3 covers 14 residues. V shed 0 bases and J shed 6 bases, with 14 bases lying between them. The CDR3 loop is CSVEEDEGVNGYTF. The DNA of the CDR3 is TGCAGCGTTGAAGAAGACGAGGGAGTCAATGGCTACACCTTC.

The chain joins TRBV18 to TRBJ2-5; 15 positions match TRBD2. The trim removed 6 bases at V and 2 bases at J, leaving 4 bases unmatched. CDR3 length equals 16 residues. The V gene's germline CDR1 is KGHSH and CDR2 LQKENI. CDR3 nucleotide sequence: TGTGCCAGCTCGCCCGGGACTAGCGGGGGGCAAGAGACCCAGTACTTC. Translated, it gives CASSPGTSGGQETQYF.

This chain uses TRBV6-2 or TRBV6-3 with TRBJ1-1; 7 bases match TRBD1. Germline assignment: CDR1 MNHEY and CDR2 SVGEGT. The CDR3 totals 15 residues. J was trimmed by 3 bases and V by 2 bases; bases with no gene match: 6. The CDR3 nucleotides read TGTGCCAGCAGTTACCGAGGGGGCGCTCACACTGAAGCTTTCTTT. This codes for CASSYRGGAHTEAFF.

In its sample, this clonotype was seen a few times. The chain combines TRBV5-1 with TRBJ1-1, with a possible D match to TRBD1 (6 bases). Germline V CDR1 and CDR2: SGHRS, YFSETQ. CDR3 length equals 13 residues. Trimming left V 8 bases short and J 1 base short, with 12 bases between. The CDR3 sequence: CASKTGPNTEAFF. The CDR3 region has the DNA TGCGCCAGTAAGACAGGACCGAACACTGAAGCTTTCTTT.

The chain is built from TRBV7-2 and TRBJ2-3, with D uncertain. The CDR3 covers 13 residues. Trimming took off 5 bases at V and 9 bases at J, with 15 bases between the two ends. CDR1 and CDR2 (germline): SGHTA, FQGNSA. In nucleotides, the CDR3 is TGTGCCAGCAGCGGATCGACCAAGCAGACGCAGTATTTT. Residues: CASSGSTKQTQYF.

This clonotype was recorded a few times. J is TRBJ2-1 and V is TRBV3-1; D is perhaps TRBD1 or TRBD2 (6 bases each). V was shortened by 4 bases and J by 5 bases, with 12 bases between the two germline ends. Germline CDR1 is LGHDT and CDR2 is YNNKEL (reference sequence). This CDR3 has 14 amino acids. The CDR3 protein is CASSLLGGHNEQFF. As DNA, the CDR3 is TGTGCCAGCAGCCTATTAGGGGGGCACAATGAGCAGTTCTTC.

The chain combines TRBV5-1 with TRBJ1-1, with 11 positions matching TRBD1. The CDR3 covers 14 residues. Germline CDR1 SGHRS, CDR2 YFSETQ. V lost 4 bases and J lost 5; bases outside the gene matches: 4. Here the CDR3 reads CASSLGDRGTEAFF. The DNA of the CDR3 is TGCGCCAGCAGCCTAGGGGACAGGGGGACTGAAGCTTTCTTT. Supplemented by reference TRBV5-1 and TRBJ1-1, the full variable domain reads KAGVTQTPRYLIKTRGQQVTLSCSPISGHRSVSWYQQTPGQGLQFLFEYFSETQRNKGNFPGRFSGRQFSNSRSEMNVSTLELGDSALYLCASSLGDRGTEAFFGQGTRLTVV.

The gene calls are TRBV10-3 and TRBJ2-2, with D maybe TRBD2 (5 bases). Trimming pared 4 bases from V and 1 base from J, leaving 10 bases between. This CDR3 is 15 amino acids long. Germline-derived CDR1 and CDR2 are ENHRY and SYGVKD. CDR3 protein: CAISGRGGNTGELFF. CDR3 coding DNA: TGTGCCATCAGTGGACGGGGTGGGAACACCGGGGAGCTGTTTTTT.

In its sample, this clonotype was seen many times. The chain uses TRBV4-3 and TRBJ1-5; no definite D call. The V end lost 4 bases, the J end lost 0 bases, and 19 bases lay between the germline ends. The CDR3 is 18 residues long. Germline V gene data show CDR1 as LGHNA and CDR2 as YSLEER. Here the CDR3 reads CASSPGIGGPYSNQPQHF. CDR3 DNA: TGCGCCAGCAGCCCCGGGATTGGAGGGCCGTATAGCAATCAGCCCCAGCATTTT.

This clonotype was detected a few times. V and J are TRBV6-5 and TRBJ1-2, with a possible D match to TRBD1 (5 bases). The CDR3 contains 15 residues. Germline loops: CDR1 MNHEY, CDR2 SVGAGI. Deletions cut 6 bases from V and 4 bases from J, with 18 bases between. CDR3 bases: TGTGCCAGCAGCCTATATGGGGACGGGGGCTATGGCTACACCTTC. This gives the protein CASSLYGDGGYGYTF.

This clonotype was seen ten or more times. The V call is TRBV5-1, the J call TRBJ2-3, with 12 bases lining up with TRBD2. Germline lookup yields CDR1 SGHRS and CDR2 YFSETQ. The CDR3 is 16 amino acids. The V segment lost 4 bases and the J segment 2 bases; nucleotides outside the gene matches: 5. This CDR3 reads CASSGWTSGNTDTQYF. The CDR3 DNA reads as TGCGCCAGCAGCGGATGGACTAGCGGGAACACAGATACGCAGTATTTT.

This clonotype was recorded many times. The chain recombines TRBV6-5 with TRBJ1-5; D uncertain. V was shortened by 1 base and J by 0 bases, with 1 base between the two germline ends. Germline CDR1 is MNHEY and CDR2 is SVGAGI. The CDR3 covers 13 residues. For the CDR3, the DNA is TGTGCCAGCAGTTACTATAGCAATCAGCCCCAGCATTTT. It specifies CASSYYSNQPQHF.

The genes are TRBV4-3 and TRBJ1-1, with D possibly matching TRBD1 (5 bases). From germline, CDR1 is LGHNA and CDR2 YSLEER. The CDR3 extends over 15 amino acids. Trimming took 0 bases from V and 7 from J, leaving 15 bases between them. The CDR3: CASSQDAGWAGEAFF. CDR3 coding DNA: TGCGCCAGCAGCCAAGATGCAGGGTGGGCAGGTGAAGCTTTCTTT.

This rearrangement joins TRBV5-6 to TRBJ2-3; no reliable D call. The CDR3 spans 15 residues. V dropped 1 base and J dropped 3 bases, with 12 bases sitting between them. CDR1 is SGHDT, CDR2 YYEEEE, per germline. CDR3 nucleotides: TGTGCCAGCAGCTTGAGTCCGACCAGGACAGATACGCAGTATTTT. Protein product: CASSLSPTRTDTQYF.

This clonotype has just a few counts. V is TRBV27 and J is TRBJ1-2; maybe TRBD1 (6 bases). The germline V gene encodes CDR1 MNHEY and CDR2 SMNVEV (reference sequence). CDR3 length: 16 amino acids. Trimming pared 5 bases from V and 7 bases from J, leaving 23 bases between. CDR3 in DNA: TGTGCCAGCAGTCCACATTCATTGGGGGCCCTCGGTGGCTACACCTTC. Its protein is CASSPHSLGALGGYTF.

This clonotype was observed a handful of times. V usage is TRBV6-6 and J usage is TRBJ2-5, with 8 bases aligning to TRBD1. The trim removed 8 bases at V and 4 bases at J, leaving 6 bases unmatched. Germline lookup yields CDR1 MNHNY and CDR2 SVGAGI (reference sequence). The CDR3 sequence is 13 residues long. CDR3: CASGQGVGETQYF. DNA of the CDR3: TGTGCCAGCGGACAGGGCGTAGGAGAGACCCAGTACTTC.

The chain recombines TRBV19 with TRBJ1-5, with D uncertain. The CDR3 contains 20 residues. V was shortened by 0 bases and J by 2 bases, with 23 bases between the two germline ends. Germline V gene sequence: CDR1 LNHDA, CDR2 SQIVND (reference sequence). DNA for the CDR3: TGTGCCAGTAGTATAGATTCCGGCCCCGTGGGAGCCGGGGGCAATCAGCCCCAGCATTTT. As protein: CASSIDSGPVGAGGNQPQHF.

The chain links TRBV5-1 to TRBJ1-1; perhaps TRBD1 as D (5 bases). Germline CDR1 reads SGHRS; CDR2 reads YFSETQ. The V end was cut by 3 bases, the J end by 1 base, with 10 bases between. CDR3 length: 14 amino acids. CDR3: CASSWDGENTEAFF. In DNA, the CDR3 is TGCGCCAGCAGCTGGGACGGAGAGAACACTGAAGCTTTCTTT.

Ten or more counts support this clonotype. This chain uses TRBV27 with TRBJ1-2; D unresolved. Trimming stripped 9 bases from V and 5 bases from J, with 7 bases between. The CDR3 has 10 amino acids. CDR1 MNHEY and CDR2 SMNVEV come from the germline V gene (reference sequence). The chain's CDR3 is CARSLYGYTF. The CDR3, as DNA: TGTGCCAGGAGCTTATATGGCTACACCTTC.

The chain is built from TRBV6-5 and TRBJ1-5, with a tentative D call TRBD1 (5 bases). Germline V CDR1 and CDR2: MNHEY, SVGAGI. This CDR3 has 15 residues. The V end was cut by 5 bases, the J end by 0 bases, with 11 bases between. CDR3 DNA: TGTGCCAGCAGTACTTACAGGAGTAGCAATCAGCCCCAGCATTTT. Translating it yields CASSTYRSSNQPQHF.